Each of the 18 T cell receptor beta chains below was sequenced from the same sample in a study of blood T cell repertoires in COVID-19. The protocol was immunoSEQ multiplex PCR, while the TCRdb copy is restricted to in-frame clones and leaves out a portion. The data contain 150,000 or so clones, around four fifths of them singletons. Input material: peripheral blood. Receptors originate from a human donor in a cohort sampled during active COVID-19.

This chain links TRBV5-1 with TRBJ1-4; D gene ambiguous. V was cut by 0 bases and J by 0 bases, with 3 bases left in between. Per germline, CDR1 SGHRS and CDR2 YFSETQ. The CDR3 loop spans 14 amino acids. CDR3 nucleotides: TGCGCCAGCAGCTTGGCGGCAACTAATGAAAAACTGTTTTTT. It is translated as CASSLAATNEKLFF.

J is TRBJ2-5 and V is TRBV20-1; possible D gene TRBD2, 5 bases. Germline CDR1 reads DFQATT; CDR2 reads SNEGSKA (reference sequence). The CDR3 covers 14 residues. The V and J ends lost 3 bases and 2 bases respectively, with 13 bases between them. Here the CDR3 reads CSASPVGRQETQYF. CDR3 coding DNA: TGCAGTGCTAGTCCAGTGGGGAGACAAGAGACCCAGTACTTC.

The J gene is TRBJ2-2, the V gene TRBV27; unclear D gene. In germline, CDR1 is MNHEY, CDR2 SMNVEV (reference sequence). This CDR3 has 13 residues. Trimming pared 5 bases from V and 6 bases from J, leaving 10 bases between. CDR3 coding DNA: TGTGCCAGCAGTCCTCTGCAGGCCGGGGAGCTGTTTTTT. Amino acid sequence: CASSPLQAGELFF.

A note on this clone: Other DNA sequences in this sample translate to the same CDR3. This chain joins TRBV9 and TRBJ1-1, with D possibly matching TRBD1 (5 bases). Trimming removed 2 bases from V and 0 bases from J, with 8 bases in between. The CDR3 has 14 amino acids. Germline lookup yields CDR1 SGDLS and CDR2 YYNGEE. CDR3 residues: CASSVAGMNTEAFF. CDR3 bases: TGTGCCAGCAGCGTCGCAGGGATGAACACTGAAGCTTTCTTT. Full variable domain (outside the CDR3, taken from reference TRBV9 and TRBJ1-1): DSGVTQTPKHLITATGQRVTLRCSPRSGDLSVYWYQQSLDQGLQFLIQYYNGEERAKGNILERFSAQQFPDLHSELNLSSLELGDSALYFCASSVAGMNTEAFFGQGTRLTVV.

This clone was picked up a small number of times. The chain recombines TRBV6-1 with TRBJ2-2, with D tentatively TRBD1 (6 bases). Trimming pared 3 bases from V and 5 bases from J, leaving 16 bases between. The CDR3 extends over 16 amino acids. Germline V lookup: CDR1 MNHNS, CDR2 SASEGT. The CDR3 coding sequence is TGTGCCAGCAGTGACGGACAGAGCCCACGGACCGGGGAGCTGTTTTTT. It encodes CASSDGQSPRTGELFF.

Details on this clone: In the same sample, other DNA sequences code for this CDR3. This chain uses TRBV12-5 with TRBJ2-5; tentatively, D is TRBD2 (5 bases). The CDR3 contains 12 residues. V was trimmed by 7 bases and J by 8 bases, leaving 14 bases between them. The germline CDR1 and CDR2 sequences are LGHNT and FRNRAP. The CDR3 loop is CASARDVETQYF. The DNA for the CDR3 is TGTGCTAGTGCTCGGGATGTGGAAACCCAGTACTTC.

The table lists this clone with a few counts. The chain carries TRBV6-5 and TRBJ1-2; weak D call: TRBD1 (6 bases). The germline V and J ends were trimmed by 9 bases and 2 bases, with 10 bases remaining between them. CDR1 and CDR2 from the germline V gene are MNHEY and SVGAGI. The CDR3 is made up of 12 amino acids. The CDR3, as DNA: TGTGCCAGTGGGGACACCAACTATGGCTACACCTTC. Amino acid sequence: CASGDTNYGYTF.

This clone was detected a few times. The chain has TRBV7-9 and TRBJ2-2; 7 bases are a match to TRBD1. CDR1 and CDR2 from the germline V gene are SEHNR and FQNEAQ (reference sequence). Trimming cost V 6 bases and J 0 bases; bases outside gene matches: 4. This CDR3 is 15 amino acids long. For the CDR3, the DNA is TGTGCCAGCAGACCCGGGACAGCGAACACCGGGGAGCTGTTTTTT. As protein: CASRPGTANTGELFF.

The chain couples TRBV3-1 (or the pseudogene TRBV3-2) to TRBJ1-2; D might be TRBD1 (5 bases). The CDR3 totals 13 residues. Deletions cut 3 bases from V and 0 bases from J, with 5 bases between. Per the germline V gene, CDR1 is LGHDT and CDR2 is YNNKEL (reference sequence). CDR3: CASSHRANYGYTF. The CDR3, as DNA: TGTGCCAGCAGCCACAGGGCTAACTATGGCTACACCTTC.

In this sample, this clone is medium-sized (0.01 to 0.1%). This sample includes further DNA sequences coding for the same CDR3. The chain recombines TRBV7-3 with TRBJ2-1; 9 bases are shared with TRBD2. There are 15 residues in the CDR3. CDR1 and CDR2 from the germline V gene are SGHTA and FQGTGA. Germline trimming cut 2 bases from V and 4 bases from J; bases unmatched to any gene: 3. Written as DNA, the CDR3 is TGTGCCAGCAGCTTAGGGCTAGCGGGGTACAATGAGCAGTTCTTC. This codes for CASSLGLAGYNEQFF.

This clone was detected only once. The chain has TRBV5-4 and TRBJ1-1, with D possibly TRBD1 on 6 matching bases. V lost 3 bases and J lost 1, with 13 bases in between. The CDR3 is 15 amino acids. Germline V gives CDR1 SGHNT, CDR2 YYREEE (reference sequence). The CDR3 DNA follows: TGTGCCAGCAGCTCCCAGGACAGATCGAACACTGAAGCTTTCTTT. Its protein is CASSSQDRSNTEAFF.

The CDR3 region is CASSQEVQGSGYTF. The CDR3 bases are TGCGCCAGCAGCCAAGAGGTACAGGGTAGTGGCTACACCTTC. J is TRBJ1-2 and V is TRBV4-3, with D tentatively TRBD1 (6 bases). The germline gives CDR1 LGHNA, CDR2 YSLEER. CDR3 length: 14 amino acids. Trimming took 0 bases from V and 7 from J, leaving 12 bases between them.

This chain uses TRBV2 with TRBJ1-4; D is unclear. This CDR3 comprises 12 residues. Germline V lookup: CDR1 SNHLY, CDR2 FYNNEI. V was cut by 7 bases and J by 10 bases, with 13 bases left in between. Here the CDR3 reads CASTAGSGKLFF. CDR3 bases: TGTGCCAGCACTGCGGGTTCGGGAAAACTGTTTTTT.

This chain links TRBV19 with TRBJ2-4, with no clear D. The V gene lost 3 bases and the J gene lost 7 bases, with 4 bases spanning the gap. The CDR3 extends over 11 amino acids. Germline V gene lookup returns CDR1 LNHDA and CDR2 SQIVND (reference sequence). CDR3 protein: CASSILNIQYF. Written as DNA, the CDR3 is TGTGCCAGTAGTATTCTGAACATTCAGTACTTC. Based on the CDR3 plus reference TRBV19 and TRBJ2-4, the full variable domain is DGGITQSPKYLFRKEGQNVTLSCEQNLNHDAMYWYRQDPGQGLRLIYYSQIVNDFQKGDIAEGYSVSREKKESFPLTVTSAQKNPTAFYLCASSILNIQYFGAGTRLSVL.

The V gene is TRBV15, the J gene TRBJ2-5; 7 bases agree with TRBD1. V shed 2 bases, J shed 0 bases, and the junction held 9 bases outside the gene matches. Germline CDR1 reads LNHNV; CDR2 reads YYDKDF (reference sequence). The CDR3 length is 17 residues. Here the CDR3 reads CATSRNTGTADQETQYF. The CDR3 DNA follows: TGTGCCACCAGCAGAAATACCGGGACAGCGGACCAAGAGACCCAGTACTTC.

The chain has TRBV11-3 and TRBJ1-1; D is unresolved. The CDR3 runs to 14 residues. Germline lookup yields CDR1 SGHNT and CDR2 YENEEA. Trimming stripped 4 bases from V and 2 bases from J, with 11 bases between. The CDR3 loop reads CASSSRAKNTEAFF. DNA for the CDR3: TGTGCCAGCAGCTCGAGGGCCAAAAACACTGAAGCTTTCTTT. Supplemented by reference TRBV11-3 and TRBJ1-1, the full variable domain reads EAGVVQSPRYKIIEKKQPVAFWCNPISGHNTLYWYLQNLGQGPELLIRYENEEAVDDSQLPKDRFSAERLKGVDSTLKIQPAELGDSAVYLCASSSRAKNTEAFFGQGTRLTVV.

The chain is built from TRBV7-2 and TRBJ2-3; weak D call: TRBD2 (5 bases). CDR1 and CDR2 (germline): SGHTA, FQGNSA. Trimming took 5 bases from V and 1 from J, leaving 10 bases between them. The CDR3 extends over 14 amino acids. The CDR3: CASSRADRTDTQYF. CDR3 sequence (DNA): TGTGCCAGCAGCAGAGCGGACCGCACAGATACGCAGTATTTT. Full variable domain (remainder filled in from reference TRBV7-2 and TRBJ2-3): GAGVSQSPSNKVTEKGKDVELRCDPISGHTALYWYRQSLGQGLEFLIYFQGNSAPDKSGLPSDRFSAERTGGSVSTLTIQRTQQEDSAVYLCASSRADRTDTQYFGPGTRLTVL.

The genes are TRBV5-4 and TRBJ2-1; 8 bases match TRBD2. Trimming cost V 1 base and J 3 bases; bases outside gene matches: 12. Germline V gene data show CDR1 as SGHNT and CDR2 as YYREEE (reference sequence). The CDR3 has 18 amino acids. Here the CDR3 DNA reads TGTGCCAGCAGCTTGTTGAGGGGCGGGGGGAACGTCTACAATGAGCAGTTCTTC. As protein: CASSLLRGGGNVYNEQFF. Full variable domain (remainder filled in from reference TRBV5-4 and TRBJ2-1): ETGVTQSPTHLIKTRGQQVTLRCSSQSGHNTVSWYQQALGQGPQFIFQYYREEENGRGNFPPRFSGLQFPNYSSELNVNALELDDSALYLCASSLLRGGGNVYNEQFFGPGTRLTVL.